The present entry profiles one T cell receptor (beta chain) with its context. There is no known antigen for this receptor. No much larger clone is present one base from it, and per-base qualities are unavailable. CDR1 and CDR2, per the germline V gene, are MDHEN and SYDVKM. The CDR3 runs 13 amino acids, cysteine and phenylalanine included. The DNA shown is the 39-base CDR3, in frame from base 1. Trimmed from V: 6 bases; trimmed from J: 13 bases; junction bases lacking a gene match: 4. The data stem from a study of blood T cell repertoires in COVID-19 (TCRdb year 2020). Regarding the complete study: Samples covering the acute and convalescent phases of COVID-19 were provided by collaborators in the United States, Italy and Spain. Nearly every sample came with metadata listing a de-identified subject ID, COVID-19 status, age in years and sex. A freely available public database, intended as a resource for researchers studying the immune response to SARS-CoV-2, is where the repertoires were released. Subjects who had been exposed to COVID-19, were actively infected with it, or had recovered from it provided the deeply sampled blood TCRbeta repertoires that made up the dataset. The samples were drawn from two sources: the first 160 participants of the ongoing ImmuneRACE study, and about 1,300 subjects contributed by 6 global collaborators. Where available, HLA class I and class II types were obtained from metadata supplied by the sample provider rather than from assay-based typing. The material from the prospective study consisted of cDNA or gDNA derived from T cells, B-cell-depleted T cells, or PBMCs.

Participants in the prospective study were enrolled through a virtual design, were aged roughly 18 to 90 years, and lived in approximately 24 United States geographic areas. Cohort assignment in the prospective study relied on participant-reported clinical history from a screening survey and a study questionnaire. ImmuneRACE Cohort 3 recovered participants were defined by two consecutive negative NP/OP PCR tests, healthcare professional clearance, or symptom resolution. Each participant in the prospective study had whole blood, serum and a nasopharyngeal or oropharyngeal swab collected by mobile phlebotomists. Additional blood draws and questionnaires over a 2-month period could optionally be provided by prospective study participants. Prospective study blood samples were shipped either frozen or at room temperature before DNA extraction. The study at large found these results: Clinical and demographic metadata were provided uncurated, with the amount varying by source and participant.

TCRbeta CDR3 regions were amplified from genomic DNA using the immunoSEQ Assay, a bias-controlled multiplex PCR. In the authors' own workflow: Within the assay, amplification of reference gene primers was used to estimate how many nucleated cells each sample contained. To quantify the absolute abundance of each unique TCRbeta CDR3 rearrangement, sequence reads were collapsed and filtered. For each sample, productive Simpson clonality was calculated by taking the square root of Simpson's diversity index across productive rearrangements. This is the immuneACCESS table as TCRdb keeps it, with only in-frame sequences that have V and J called. A part of the clones is gone; compared with another copy, unresolved V genes explain less than half, and the rest is unexplained. V and J calls and clone size are copied from that table; D and trimming were computed from the DNA. The sample table records 300,000 or so clones; 90% of these occur just once. 1% to 1.3% of the sample is held by the ten biggest clonotypes.

The chain employs TRBV28 and TRBJ2-4, and TRBD2 aligns with 15 junction nucleotides. Sequencing used PBMCs or T cells enriched from blood (not recorded which). The TCR sequence derives from a woman under 40 who had recovered from COVID-19. The CDR3 in this case is CASSRTSGGEQYF. At the DNA level, the sequence is TGTGCCAGCAGCCGGACTAGCGGGGGGGAACAGTACTTC.